The 3 T cell receptor beta chains in this list originate from one sample, sequenced in a study of T cells in Graves' hyperthyroidism and ophthalmopathy. Amplification targeted TCR beta CDR3 regions from RNA transcripts. First-round RT-PCR with HTBI primers amplified the TCR CDR3 region. TCRdb re-analysed the multiplex PCR reads in MiXCR, keeping a single row per CDR3 protein. The sample shows approximately 400,000 distinct CDR3 sequences, 13% of them seen only once. Specimen: blood. Source of these receptors: a man aged 25 to 40 with Graves' hyperthyroidism that later progressed to Graves' ophthalmopathy.

The chain joins TRBV20-1 to TRBJ2-2; no clear D. This CDR3 region has 11 residues. Trimming took off 5 bases at V and 6 bases at J, with 7 bases between the two ends. Germline V CDR1 and CDR2: DFQATT, SNEGSKA (reference sequence). CDR3 loop: CSAPRPGELFF. CDR3 nucleotide sequence: TGCAGTGCTCCGAGACCCGGGGAGCTGTTTTTT.

This clonotype came up a few times. The rearrangement uses TRBV3-1 and TRBJ1-2, with 7 bases identical to TRBD1. CDR3 size: 14 residues. CDR1 and CDR2 from the germline V gene are LGHDT and YNNKEL (reference sequence). V dropped 1 base and J dropped 8; count of bases not matched to a gene: 7. In nucleotides, the CDR3 is TGTGCCAGCAGCCAAGGCGACAGGGATTCGGGCTACACCTTC. Amino acid sequence: CASSQGDRDSGYTF.

V and J are TRBV18 and TRBJ2-3; 7 nucleotides agree with TRBD1. Germline values: CDR1 KGHSH, CDR2 LQKENI. The J segment lost 4 bases and the V segment lost 3 bases, leaving 7 bases of the junction unmatched. The CDR3 sequence is 15 residues long. CDR3 amino acids: CASSPSTGTADTQYF. CDR3 bases: TGTGCCAGCTCACCGTCGACCGGGACAGCAGATACGCAGTATTTT.